These 25 T cell receptor beta chains came from one sample sequenced in a study of T cells in women clearing cervical HPV infection (dated by TCRdb to 2016 to 2018). The library was generated by the immunoSEQ multiplex PCR assay. Entries here come from immuneACCESS through TCRdb and include only in-frame sequences with V and J called. Some clones fail to appear in such tables; in the studies checked, an unresolved V gene covers under half of the shortfall, and the cause of the remainder is unknown. This sample's table lists about 23,000 clones. In total, the top ten clones hold roughly 2.7% of the sample. The material sequenced was blood buffy coat. The receptors here all came from a woman aged 18 to 75 with a cervical HPV16 infection that either progressed to CIN3+ or cleared (not recorded which).

Comment on this clone: The sequenced fragment ends 3 residues before the CDR3 boundary, so the rest is inferred from the germline J gene. The chain couples TRBV5-4 to TRBJ2-2, with D maybe TRBD2 (5 bases). Trimming removed 5 bases from V and 1 base from J, with 15 bases in between. Per the germline V gene, CDR1 is SGHNT and CDR2 is YYREEE (reference sequence). The CDR3 extends over 16 amino acids. Here the CDR3 reads CASSGGPGLNTGELFF. CDR3 DNA (partial): TGTGCCAGCAGTGGTGGGCCCGGACTGAACACCGGGGAG.

Of note for this clone: The DNA ends 3 residues before the CDR3 does, and the rest of the CDR3 is filled in from the germline J gene. V gene TRBV7-9 combines with J gene TRBJ2-3; D possibly corresponds to TRBD2 (5 bases). In germline, CDR1 is SEHNR, CDR2 FQNEAQ (reference sequence). The CDR3 extends over 13 amino acids. The CDR3 sequence is CASSFSEGQPQYF. The sequenced part of the CDR3 DNA is TGTGCCAGCAGCTTTTCCGAGGGTCAGCCG.

As for this clone: The CDR3 extends 3 residues past the end of the read, so its final part is completed from the germline J gene. This chain uses TRBV11-3 with TRBJ2-7; 10 bases match TRBD2. Looked up from germline, CDR1 is SGHNT and CDR2 is YENEEA. With 1 base clipped from V and 2 bases from J, the junction kept 2 bases outside the gene matches. The CDR3 contains 15 residues. This CDR3 reads CASSLGLAGAYEQYF. CDR3 DNA (partial): TGTGCCAGCAGCTTAGGGCTAGCGGGGGCCTACGAG.

The CDR3 is CATSDLFTDTQYF. The sequenced CDR3 bases are TGTGCCACCAGTGATCTATTCACAGATACG. V gene TRBV24-1 combines with J gene TRBJ2-3, with D hard to call. With the read ending 3 residues before the CDR3 end, the germline J gene is used to fill in that end. Germline assignment: CDR1 KGHDR and CDR2 SFDVKD. The germline V and J ends were trimmed by 3 bases and 2 bases, with 5 bases remaining between them. There are 13 residues in the CDR3.

The sequenced part of the CDR3 DNA is TGTGCCAGCAGCTTACTAGCGGGGCAAGAGACC. It encodes CASSLLAGQET. The complete CDR3 reads CASSLLAGQETQYF. V and J are TRBV11-2 and TRBJ2-5, with 9 bases identical to TRBD2. The sequenced fragment ends 3 residues before the CDR3 boundary, so the rest is inferred from the germline J gene. Per germline, CDR1 SGHAT and CDR2 FQNNGV. V lost 2 bases to trimming and J lost 2 bases; unmatched junction nucleotides: 0. CDR3 length equals 14 residues.

CDR3 DNA (partial): TGTGCCAGCAGCCCCAGGACAGGGAATGGGGAGACC. It yields the protein CASSPRTGNGET. The full CDR3 protein reads CASSPRTGNGETQYF. The chain couples TRBV11-2 to TRBJ2-5; 8 bases agree with TRBD1. The observed sequence ends 3 residues before the CDR3 terminus, with the missing tail filled in from the germline J gene. J lost 5 bases, V lost 5 bases, and 10 bases had no gene match. In germline, CDR1 is SGHAT, CDR2 FQNNGV. CDR3 length: 15 residues.

For this clone: The read ends 3 residues before the CDR3 terminus; that terminus is restored from the germline J gene. The chain combines TRBV7-2 with TRBJ1-2; 8 nucleotides match TRBD1. CDR1 is SGHTA, CDR2 FQGNSA, per germline. This CDR3 is built from 15 residues. Incomplete CDR3 DNA: TGTGCCAGCAGCTTAGGGGCCAGGACAGGGTTCGGC. It codes for CASSLGARTGFG. The whole CDR3 is CASSLGARTGFGYTF.

As regards this clone: The CDR3 extends 3 residues past the end of the read, so its final part is completed from the germline J gene. The chain links TRBV5-1 to TRBJ1-3, with D perhaps matching TRBD1 (5 bases). V was trimmed by 3 bases and J by 2 bases, leaving 15 bases between them. The CDR3 totals 16 residues. Germline CDR1 reads SGHRS; CDR2 reads YFSETQ. The CDR3 DNA, read in part, is TGCGCCAGCAGCTCCACATTGGCGGACACTGGAAACACC. Translation: CASSSTLADTGNT. In full, the CDR3 reads CASSSTLADTGNTIYF.

Worth noting for this clone: The read ends 3 residues early relative to the CDR3; the germline J gene fills the gap. The gene calls are TRBV29-1 and TRBJ1-2; TRBD1 aligns across 8 bases. Germline CDR1 SQVTM, CDR2 ANQGSEA. With 5 bases clipped from V and 6 bases from J, the junction kept 11 bases outside the gene matches. CDR3 length: 14 amino acids. Here the CDR3 reads CSVYTGQALNGYTF. The sequenced CDR3 bases are TGCAGCGTTTACACGGGACAGGCCCTGAATGGC. Filled out from reference TRBV29-1 and TRBJ1-2, the complete variable domain reads SAVISQKPSRDICQRGTSLTIQCQVDSQVTMMFWYRQQPGQSLTLIATANQGSEATYESGFVIDKFPISRPNLTFSTLTVSNMSPEDSSIYLCSVYTGQALNGYTFGSGTRLTVV.

As regards this clone: The read gets to within 3 residues of the CDR3 end, and the germline J gene fills in the rest. V usage is TRBV19 and J usage is TRBJ2-1, with 7 bases identical to TRBD2. V gave up 3 bases and J gave up 7 bases; unmatched junction bases: 6. This CDR3 is built from 14 residues. Germline lookup yields CDR1 LNHDA and CDR2 SQIVND (reference sequence). CDR3 bases read: TGTGCCAGTAGTATCCCAGCGGGAAAAAATGAG. This sequence encodes CASSIPAGKNE. The entire CDR3 protein is CASSIPAGKNEQFF.

Points on this clone: An end of the junction does not agree with germline; a read error may underlie this. Coverage ceases 3 residues before the CDR3 finishes, and the germline J gene fills in the end. The chain has TRBV4-2 and TRBJ2-3, with 12 bases fitting TRBD2. This CDR3 spans 16 amino acids. The germline CDR1 and CDR2 sequences are LGHNA and YNFKEQ. The chain's CDR3 is CASSFRLAGDGDTQYF. The sequenced part of the CDR3 DNA is TGCGCCAGCAGCTTCCGACTAGCGGGAGACGGGGATACG.

Regarding this clone: The CDR3 goes on 3 residues after the read ends, and that part is filled in from the germline J gene. This chain joins TRBV7-9 and TRBJ1-2, with D possibly TRBD1 on 6 matching bases. The CDR3 length is 15 residues. CDR1 is SEHNR, CDR2 FQNEAQ, per germline (reference sequence). The CDR3 sequence: CASSSAGANPYDYTF. The sequenced CDR3 bases are TGTGCCAGCAGCTCCGCGGGGGCTAACCCCTACGAC.

With respect to this clone: With the read ending 3 residues before the CDR3 end, the germline J gene is used to fill in that end. V is TRBV12-3 or TRBV12-4 and J is TRBJ2-7; no firm D call. Between the trimmed V and J ends, which lost 3 bases and 5 bases, there was a span of 8 bases. The CDR3 contains 12 residues. CDR3 DNA (partial): TGTGCCAGCAGTTTGAGCCGTAACGAG. Translating gives CASSLSRNE. The full CDR3 protein reads CASSLSRNEQYF.

Details on this clone: From the germline J gene comes the end of the CDR3, since the read stops 3 residues before it. This chain uses TRBV20-1 with TRBJ1-5, with a possible D match to TRBD1 (6 bases). CDR1 and CDR2 (germline): DFQATT, SNEGSKA (reference sequence). With 6 bases removed from V and 2 bases from J, the gap between germline ends came to 11 bases. The CDR3 is 13 amino acids. CDR3 sequence reads: CSAQGSGNQPQHF. The CDR3 DNA, read in part, is TGCAGTGCCCAGGGGTCGGGCAATCAGCCC.

A remark on this clone: The CDR3 is cut off 3 residues early in the read; its end comes from the germline J gene. The chain carries TRBV19 and TRBJ1-5; D unclear. CDR1 LNHDA and CDR2 SQIVND come from the germline V gene (reference sequence). The CDR3 contains 14 residues. Trimming pared 8 bases from V and 3 bases from J, leaving 14 bases between. CDR3 protein: CASQRSAANQPQHF. CDR3 DNA (partial): TGTGCCAGTCAACGTTCTGCGGCCAATCAGCCC.

About this clone itself: The CDR3 goes on 3 residues after the read ends, and that part is filled in from the germline J gene. This chain links TRBV7-9 with TRBJ1-1; D remains ambiguous. Germline values: CDR1 SEHNR, CDR2 FQNEAQ (reference sequence). The CDR3 has 15 amino acids. The covered CDR3 bases are TGTGCCAGCAGCCCAAACACCAGGTCCAACAATGAG. Translated: CASSPNTRSNNE. Given in full, the CDR3 is CASSPNTRSNNEAFF.

The CDR3 reads CASSEPGQKNYGYTF. Incomplete CDR3 DNA: TGTGCCAGCAGTGAACCGGGACAGAAAAACTATGGC. V is TRBV6-1 and J is TRBJ1-2, with 7 bases lining up with TRBD1. The read ends 3 residues early relative to the CDR3; the germline J gene fills the gap. CDR1 and CDR2 from the germline V gene are MNHNS and SASEGT. Germline trimming cut 2 bases from V and 2 bases from J; bases unmatched to any gene: 5. The CDR3 extends over 15 amino acids.

As concerns this clone: From the germline J gene comes the end of the CDR3, since the read stops 3 residues before it. The V and J genes are TRBV18 and TRBJ1-2; no reliable D call. The CDR3 loop spans 15 amino acids. CDR1 and CDR2 from the germline V gene are KGHSH and LQKENI. The CDR3 bases that were read are TGTGCCAGCTCACCACCGACGACTAGATTCTACGAC. It encodes CASSPPTTRFYD. The whole CDR3 reads CASSPPTTRFYDYTF.

Details on this clone: The read halts 3 residues ahead of the CDR3 end, with the missing end drawn from the germline J gene. V usage is TRBV30 and J usage is TRBJ2-2; D is uncertain. The germline CDR1 and CDR2 sequences are GTSNPN and SVGIG (reference sequence). The V and J ends lost 3 bases and 4 bases respectively, with 9 bases between them. CDR3 length: 13 amino acids. The DNA read from the CDR3 is TGTGCCTGGAGACGGTCCCTCACCGGGGAG. Translation gives CAWRRSLTGE. The whole CDR3 reads CAWRRSLTGELFF.

About this clone: Coverage ceases 3 residues before the CDR3 finishes, and the germline J gene fills in the end. The rearrangement uses TRBV30 and TRBJ2-3, with TRBD1 identical over 8 bases. The CDR3 covers 14 residues. The germline V gene encodes CDR1 GTSNPN and CDR2 SVGIG (reference sequence). The part of the CDR3 DNA that was read is TGTGCCTGCCGACAGGGGCTCCCTAATCAGCCG. Translation: CACRQGLPNQP. The whole CDR3 sequence is CACRQGLPNQPQYF.

In the case of this clone: The read finishes 3 residues shy of the CDR3 end, and the germline J gene is used to complete it. The chain couples TRBV19 to TRBJ1-5; the match to TRBD1 covers 9 bases. Per germline, CDR1 LNHDA and CDR2 SQIVND (reference sequence). The CDR3 is made up of 14 amino acids. The ends lost 7 bases at V and 2 bases at J; junction bases unmatched: 3. The covered CDR3 bases are TGTGCCAGTACGGGGGACAGGGGCAATCAGCCC. This codes for CASTGDRGNQP. The whole CDR3 sequence reads CASTGDRGNQPQHF.

A word on this clone: The sequenced fragment ends 3 residues before the CDR3 boundary, so the rest is inferred from the germline J gene. The chain carries TRBV6-4 and TRBJ1-5; D is ambiguous. The CDR3 length is 13 residues. The germline gives CDR1 MRHNA, CDR2 SNTAGT. The V end was cut by 2 bases, the J end by 5 bases, with 7 bases between. The CDR3 DNA, read in part, is TGTGCCAGCAGTGACCTTCCGGATCAGCCC. Translating gives CASSDLPDQP. The whole CDR3 reads CASSDLPDQPQHF.

Points on this clone: The missing CDR3 end, 3 residues past where the read stops, is filled in from the germline J gene. The chain carries TRBV20-1 and TRBJ2-2; a weak D match, TRBD2 (6 bases). This CDR3 is 16 amino acids long. In germline, CDR1 is DFQATT, CDR2 SNEGSKA (reference sequence). V dropped 1 base and J dropped 2 bases, with 14 bases sitting between them. The CDR3 protein is CSARGVGGGNTGELFF. CDR3 DNA, as far as it was read: TGCAGTGCTAGAGGGGTCGGGGGAGGCAACACCGGGGAG.

Concerning this clone itself: The read is 3 residues too short to cover the CDR3 end, so that end is filled in from the germline J gene. The genes are TRBV7-9 and TRBJ1-2, with D perhaps matching TRBD1 (5 bases). This CDR3 is 12 amino acids long. Germline CDR1 and CDR2: SEHNR and FQNEAQ (reference sequence). The part of the CDR3 DNA that was read is TGTGCCAGCAGCGAACGATCGGGGGTC. Protein sequence: CASSERSGV. The whole CDR3 is CASSERSGVYTF.

CDR3 DNA, as far as it was read: TGCGCCAGCAGCTTGGGGACTTACGAG. Amino acid sequence: CASSLGTYE. The entire CDR3 protein reads CASSLGTYEQYF. This rearrangement joins TRBV5-1 to TRBJ2-7; D might be TRBD2 (5 bases). The CDR3 goes on 3 residues after the read ends, and that part is filled in from the germline J gene. Trimming cost V 0 bases and J 4 bases, with 5 bases left between them. Germline V gene sequence: CDR1 SGHRS, CDR2 YFSETQ. The CDR3 has 12 amino acids. The variable domain in full, with the rest retrieved from reference TRBV5-1 and TRBJ2-7, is KAGVTQTPRYLIKTRGQQVTLSCSPISGHRSVSWYQQTPGQGLQFLFEYFSETQRNKGNFPGRFSGRQFSNSRSEMNVSTLELGDSALYLCASSLGTYEQYFGPGTRLTVT.